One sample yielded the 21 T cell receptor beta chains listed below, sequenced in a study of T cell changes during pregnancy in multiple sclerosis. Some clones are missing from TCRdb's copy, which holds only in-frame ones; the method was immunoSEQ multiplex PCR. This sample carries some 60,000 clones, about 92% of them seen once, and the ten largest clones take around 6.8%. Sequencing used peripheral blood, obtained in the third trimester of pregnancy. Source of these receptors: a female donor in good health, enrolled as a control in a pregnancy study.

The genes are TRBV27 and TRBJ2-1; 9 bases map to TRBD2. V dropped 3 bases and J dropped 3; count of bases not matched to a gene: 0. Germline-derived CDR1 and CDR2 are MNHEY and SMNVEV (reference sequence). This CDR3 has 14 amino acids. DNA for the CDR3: TGTGCCAGCAGTTTTAGCGGGAGCTACAATGAGCAGTTCTTC. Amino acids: CASSFSGSYNEQFF.

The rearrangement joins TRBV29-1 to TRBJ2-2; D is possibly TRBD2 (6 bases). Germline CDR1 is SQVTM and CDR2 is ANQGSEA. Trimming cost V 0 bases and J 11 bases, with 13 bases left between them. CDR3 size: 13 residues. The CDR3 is CSVEERGLRELFF. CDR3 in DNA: TGCAGCGTTGAAGAGCGGGGATTGCGAGAGCTGTTTTTT.

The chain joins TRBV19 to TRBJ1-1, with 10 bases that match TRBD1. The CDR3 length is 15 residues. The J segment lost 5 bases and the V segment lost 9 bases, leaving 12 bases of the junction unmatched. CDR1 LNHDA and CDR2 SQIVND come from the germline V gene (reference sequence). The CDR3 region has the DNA TGTGCCAGAACGACAGGGGGCGGTGCGGGGACTGAAGCTTTCTTT. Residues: CARTTGGGAGTEAFF.

CDR3 in amino acids: CASSRLGVSGRGGNEQFF. The DNA of the CDR3 is TGTGCCAGCAGCCGCTTGGGGGTTAGCGGGAGGGGAGGCAATGAGCAGTTCTTC. V is TRBV5-4 and J is TRBJ2-1; 11 nucleotides agree with TRBD2. J lost 6 bases, V lost 4 bases, and 15 bases had no gene match. The germline V gene has CDR1 SGHNT and CDR2 YYREEE (reference sequence). This CDR3 has 18 residues.

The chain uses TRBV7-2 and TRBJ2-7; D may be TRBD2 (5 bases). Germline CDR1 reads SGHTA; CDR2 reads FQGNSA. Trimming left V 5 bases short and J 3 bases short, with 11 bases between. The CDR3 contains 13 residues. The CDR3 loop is CASSQEGFYEQYF. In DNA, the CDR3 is TGTGCCAGCAGCCAAGAGGGTTTCTACGAGCAGTACTTC.

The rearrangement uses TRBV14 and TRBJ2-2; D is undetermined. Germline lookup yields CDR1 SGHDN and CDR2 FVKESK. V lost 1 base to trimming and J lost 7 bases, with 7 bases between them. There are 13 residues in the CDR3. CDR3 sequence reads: CASSQGRGGELFF. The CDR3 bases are TGTGCCAGCAGCCAAGGAAGAGGCGGGGAGCTGTTTTTT.

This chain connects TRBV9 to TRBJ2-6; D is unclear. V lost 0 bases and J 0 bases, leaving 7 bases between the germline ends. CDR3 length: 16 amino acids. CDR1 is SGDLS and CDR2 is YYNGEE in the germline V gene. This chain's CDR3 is CASSVGVTSGANVLTF. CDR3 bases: TGTGCCAGCAGCGTAGGAGTAACCTCTGGGGCCAACGTCCTGACTTTC.

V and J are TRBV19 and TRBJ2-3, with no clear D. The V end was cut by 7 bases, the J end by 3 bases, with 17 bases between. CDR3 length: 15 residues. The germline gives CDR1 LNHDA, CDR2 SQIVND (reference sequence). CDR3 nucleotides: TGTGCCAGTACCCCGGTTGCCTCCGTGACAGATACGCAGTATTTT. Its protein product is CASTPVASVTDTQYF.

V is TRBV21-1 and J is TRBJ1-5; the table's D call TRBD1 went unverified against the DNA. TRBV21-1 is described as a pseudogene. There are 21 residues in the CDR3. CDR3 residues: CASSKARDRTAISNSNQPQHF. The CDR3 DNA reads TGTGCCAGCAGCAAAGCGCGGGACAGGACGGCCATCAGTAATAGCAATCAGCCCCAGCATTTT.

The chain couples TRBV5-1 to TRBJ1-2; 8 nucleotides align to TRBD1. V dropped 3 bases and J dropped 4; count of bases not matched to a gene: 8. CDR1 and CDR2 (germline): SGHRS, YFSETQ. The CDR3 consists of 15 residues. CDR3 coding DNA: TGCGCCAGCAGCTCCCAGGGGGCGACTCGCTATGGCTACACCTTC. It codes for CASSSQGATRYGYTF.

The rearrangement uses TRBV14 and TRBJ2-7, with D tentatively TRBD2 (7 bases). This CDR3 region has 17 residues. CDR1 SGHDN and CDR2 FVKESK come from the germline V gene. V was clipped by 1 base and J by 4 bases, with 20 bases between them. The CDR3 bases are TGTGCCAGCAGCCAAGGGGGTTACGGGGGGCCGCTATACGAGCAGTACTTC. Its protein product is CASSQGGYGGPLYEQYF.

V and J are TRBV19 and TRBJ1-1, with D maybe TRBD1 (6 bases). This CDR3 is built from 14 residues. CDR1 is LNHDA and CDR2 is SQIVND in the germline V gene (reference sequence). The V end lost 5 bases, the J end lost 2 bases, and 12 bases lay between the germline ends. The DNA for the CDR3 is TGTGCCAGTAGTGGAGCCGGGACAAACACTGAAGCTTTCTTT. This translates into CASSGAGTNTEAFF.

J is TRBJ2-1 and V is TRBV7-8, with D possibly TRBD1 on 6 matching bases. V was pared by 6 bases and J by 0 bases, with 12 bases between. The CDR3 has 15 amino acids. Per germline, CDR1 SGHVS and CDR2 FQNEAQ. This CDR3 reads CASRRTGSSYNEQFF. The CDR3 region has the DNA TGTGCCAGCAGGCGAACAGGGAGCTCCTACAATGAGCAGTTCTTC.

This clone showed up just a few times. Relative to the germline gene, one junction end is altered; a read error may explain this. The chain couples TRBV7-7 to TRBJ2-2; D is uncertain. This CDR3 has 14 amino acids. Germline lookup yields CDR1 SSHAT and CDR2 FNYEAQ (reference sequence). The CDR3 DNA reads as TGTGCTAGCAGCTTAACCTCGGGTACAGGGGAGCTGTTTTTT. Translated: CASSLTSGTGELFF.

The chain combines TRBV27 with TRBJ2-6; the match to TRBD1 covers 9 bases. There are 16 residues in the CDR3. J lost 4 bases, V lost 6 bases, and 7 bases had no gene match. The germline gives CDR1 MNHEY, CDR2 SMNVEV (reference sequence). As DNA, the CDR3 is TGTGCCAGCAGAACAGGGGGCTCAGGGGGGGCCAACGTCCTGACTTTC. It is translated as CASRTGGSGGANVLTF.

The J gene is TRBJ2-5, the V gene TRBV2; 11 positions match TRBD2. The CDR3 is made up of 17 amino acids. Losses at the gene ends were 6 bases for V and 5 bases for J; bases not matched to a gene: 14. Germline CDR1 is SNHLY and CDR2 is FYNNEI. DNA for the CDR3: TGTGCCAGCAGGCAAATTAGCGGGAGGGCCGTGATGGAGACCCAGTACTTC. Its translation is CASRQISGRAVMETQYF.

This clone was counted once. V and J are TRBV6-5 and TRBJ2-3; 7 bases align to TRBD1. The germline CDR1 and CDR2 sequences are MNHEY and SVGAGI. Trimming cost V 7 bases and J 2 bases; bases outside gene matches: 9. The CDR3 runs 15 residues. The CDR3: CASTKNRGPTDTQYF. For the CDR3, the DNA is TGTGCCAGCACCAAGAACAGGGGTCCCACAGATACGCAGTATTTT.

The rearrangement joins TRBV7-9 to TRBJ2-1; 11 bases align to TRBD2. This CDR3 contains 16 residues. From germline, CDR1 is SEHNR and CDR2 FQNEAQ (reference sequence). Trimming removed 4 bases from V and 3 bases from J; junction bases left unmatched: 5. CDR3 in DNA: TGTGCCAGCAGCTCTTCCGGGACTAGCGGCTACAATGAGCAGTTCTTC. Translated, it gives CASSSSGTSGYNEQFF.

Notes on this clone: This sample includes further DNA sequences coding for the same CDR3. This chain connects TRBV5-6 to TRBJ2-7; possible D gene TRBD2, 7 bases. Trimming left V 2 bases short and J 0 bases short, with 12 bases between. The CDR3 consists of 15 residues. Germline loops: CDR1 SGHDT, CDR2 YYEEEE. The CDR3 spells CASSFRGAGSYEQYF. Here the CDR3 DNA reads TGTGCCAGCAGCTTCCGGGGGGCCGGCTCCTACGAGCAGTACTTC.

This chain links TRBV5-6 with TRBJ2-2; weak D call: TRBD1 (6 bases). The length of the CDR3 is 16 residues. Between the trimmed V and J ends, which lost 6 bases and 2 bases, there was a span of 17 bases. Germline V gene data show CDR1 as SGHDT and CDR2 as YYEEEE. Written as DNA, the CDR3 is TGTGCCAGCACCTCCGAAACAGGGTCAAACACCGGGGAGCTGTTTTTT. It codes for CASTSETGSNTGELFF.

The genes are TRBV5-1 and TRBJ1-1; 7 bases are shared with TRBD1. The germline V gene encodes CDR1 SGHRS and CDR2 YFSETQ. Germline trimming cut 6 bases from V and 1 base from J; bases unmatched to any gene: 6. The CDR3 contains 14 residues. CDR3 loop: CASNLQGQNTEAFF. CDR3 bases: TGCGCCAGCAACCTACAGGGGCAGAACACTGAAGCTTTCTTT.